A single sample gave rise to the 20 T cell receptor beta chains below, sequenced in a study of blood T cell repertoires in COVID-19. The method was immunoSEQ multiplex PCR; TCRdb's version includes in-frame clones alone and lacks a portion of them. The sample contains 200,000 or so clones, about 86% of which appear only once. Sequencing input: peripheral blood. The receptors derive from a man between 25 and 39 years old with active or convalescent COVID-19.

This chain uses TRBV28 with TRBJ2-4; a possible D gene is TRBD1 (5 bases). The germline V and J ends were trimmed by 6 bases and 0 bases, with 15 bases remaining between them. Germline assignment: CDR1 MDHEN and CDR2 SYDVKM. This CDR3 comprises 16 residues. CDR3 coding DNA: TGTGCCAGCAGAATAAGGGGTAGAGGAGCCAAAAACATTCAGTACTTC. Translated, it gives CASRIRGRGAKNIQYF.

J is TRBJ1-3 and V is TRBV2; no clear D gene. V gave up 6 bases and J gave up 0 bases, with 9 bases separating them. Looked up from germline, CDR1 is SNHLY and CDR2 is FYNNEI. The CDR3 is 14 residues long. CDR3 in DNA: TGTGCCAGCAGGGCGCGGGACTCTGGAAACACCATATATTTT. Amino acids: CASRARDSGNTIYF.

This chain uses TRBV7-9 with TRBJ2-1; the match to TRBD2 covers 11 bases. The CDR3 totals 18 residues. The J segment lost 5 bases and the V segment lost 4 bases, leaving 13 bases of the junction unmatched. Germline V gene data show CDR1 as SEHNR and CDR2 as FQNEAQ (reference sequence). The CDR3 DNA is TGTGCCAGCAGCTCCCCCGGCCAACCGGGACTAGCGGACAATGAGCAGTTCTTC. It specifies CASSSPGQPGLADNEQFF.

The rearrangement links TRBV6-5 to TRBJ1-4; weak D call: TRBD1 (5 bases). CDR1 is MNHEY, CDR2 SVGAGI, per germline. The ends were cut back, 5 bases at V and 8 bases at J, with 15 bases in the middle. CDR3 length: 14 residues. The CDR3 nucleotides are TGTGCCAGCAGTCCGCGGGGGGTACGGGAAAAACTGTTTTTT. Its translation is CASSPRGVREKLFF.

This chain uses TRBV4-3 with TRBJ2-1, with 8 bases identical to TRBD2. V gave up 0 bases and J gave up 0 bases; unmatched junction bases: 13. The CDR3 totals 20 residues. Germline V gene sequence: CDR1 LGHNA, CDR2 YSLEER. CDR3 bases: TGCGCCAGCAGCCAAGACCGGAGTAGCGGGAATTCCGGCTCCTACAATGAGCAGTTCTTC. Its translation is CASSQDRSSGNSGSYNEQFF.

The CDR3 region has the DNA TGTGCCACCAGCGGGGAGGGGAACACTGAAGCTTTCTTT. It translates to CATSGEGNTEAFF. The chain links TRBV15 to TRBJ1-1, with D uncertain. V lost 5 bases, J lost 1 base, and 8 bases lay in between. CDR1 LNHNV and CDR2 YYDKDF come from the germline V gene (reference sequence). The CDR3 length is 13 residues. The whole variable domain, filled in from reference TRBV15 and TRBJ1-1, reads DAMVIQNPRYQVTQFGKPVTLSCSQTLNHNVMYWYQQKSSQAPKLLFHYYDKDFNNEADTPDNFQSRRPNTSFCFLDIRSPGLGDTAMYLCATSGEGNTEAFFGQGTRLTVV.

The chain uses TRBV5-6 and TRBJ2-7; a possible D gene is TRBD2 (5 bases). V lost 3 bases, J lost 2 bases, and 9 bases lay in between. From germline, CDR1 is SGHDT and CDR2 YYEEEE. The CDR3 loop spans 13 amino acids. This chain's CDR3 is CASSSGRTYEQYF. CDR3 DNA: TGTGCCAGCAGCTCGGGGAGAACCTACGAGCAGTACTTC.

The gene calls are TRBV7-9 and TRBJ2-1; 8 bases map to TRBD1. Losses at the gene ends were 6 bases for V and 2 bases for J; bases not matched to a gene: 9. CDR3 length: 16 amino acids. The germline CDR1 and CDR2 sequences are SEHNR and FQNEAQ (reference sequence). The CDR3 protein is CASRPGTGKAYNEQFF. Here the CDR3 DNA reads TGTGCCAGCAGGCCTGGGACAGGAAAGGCCTACAATGAGCAGTTCTTC.

The chain combines TRBV11-2 with TRBJ2-1; TRBD2 agrees at 12 bases. This CDR3 region has 15 residues. Germline V gives CDR1 SGHAT, CDR2 FQNNGV. J lost 6 bases, V lost 5 bases, and 5 bases had no gene match. CDR3 sequence reads: CASSPSGGAGNEQFF. The CDR3 bases are TGTGCCAGCAGCCCTAGCGGGGGGGCGGGCAATGAGCAGTTCTTC. Full variable domain (remainder filled in from reference TRBV11-2 and TRBJ2-1): EAGVAQSPRYKIIEKRQSVAFWCNPISGHATLYWYQQILGQGPKLLIQFQNNGVVDDSQLPKDRFSAERLKGVDSTLKIQPAKLEDSAVYLCASSPSGGAGNEQFFGPGTRLTVL.

The V and J genes are TRBV29-1 and TRBJ2-6; 9 positions agree with TRBD2. J was trimmed by 5 bases and V by 3 bases; bases with no gene match: 2. Germline CDR1 reads SQVTM; CDR2 reads ANQGSEA. The CDR3 runs 14 residues. The CDR3 coding sequence is TGCAGCGTTGAGTCTAGCGGGAGGGCCAACGTCCTGACTTTC. Residues: CSVESSGRANVLTF.

This chain links TRBV28 with TRBJ1-2; 9 bases fit TRBD1. The V and J ends lost 2 bases and 4 bases, in that order; junction bases with no gene match: 2. Germline assignment: CDR1 MDHEN and CDR2 SYDVKM. The CDR3 has 14 residues. The CDR3 coding sequence is TGTGCCAGCAGTTTAGTGGACAGGGGCTATGGCTACACCTTC. Amino acid sequence: CASSLVDRGYGYTF.

V is TRBV29-1 and J is TRBJ1-2; D call uncertain. This CDR3 contains 13 residues. In germline, CDR1 is SQVTM, CDR2 ANQGSEA. The V gene lost 4 bases and the J gene lost 5 bases, with 14 bases spanning the gap. CDR3 in amino acids: CSVAGSGGYGYTF. CDR3 in DNA: TGCAGCGTTGCCGGGAGTGGAGGGTATGGCTACACCTTC.

DNA of the CDR3: TGTGCCAGCAGCCAAGGCGGGACAGGGGGTCGGGGCTACACCTTC. Protein sequence: CASSQGGTGGRGYTF. The chain recombines TRBV14 with TRBJ1-2; 11 nucleotides align to TRBD1. CDR1 is SGHDN, CDR2 FVKESK, per germline. With V trimmed by 1 base and J by 8 bases, 6 bases remained unmatched. This CDR3 is 15 amino acids long.

This chain uses TRBV6-5 with TRBJ2-7; the match to TRBD2 covers 9 bases. Germline values: CDR1 MNHEY, CDR2 SVGAGI. After removal of 8 bases from V and 2 bases from J, the junction contained 4 bases not matched to a gene. The CDR3 consists of 13 residues. The CDR3 DNA follows: TGTGCCAGCCACAGCGGGAGGCCCTACGAGCAGTACTTC. Amino acid sequence: CASHSGRPYEQYF.

The chain employs TRBV5-5 and TRBJ1-4; TRBD1 might be the D (5 bases). Germline assignment: CDR1 SGHKS and CDR2 YYEKEE (reference sequence). Trimming stripped 1 base from V and 11 bases from J, with 27 bases between. There are 18 residues in the CDR3. CDR3 protein: CASSLWGRALPHEGKLFF. In nucleotides, the CDR3 is TGTGCCAGCAGCTTGTGGGGCAGGGCACTGCCCCATGAAGGGAAACTGTTTTTT.

This chain uses TRBV21-1 with TRBJ1-2. TRBV21-1 is recorded as a pseudogene. The CDR3 covers 11 residues. The CDR3 protein is CASAFSDGYTF. The DNA for the CDR3 is TGTGCCAGCGCCTTTTCGGATGGCTACACCTTC.

This chain uses TRBV7-9 with TRBJ2-7; 10 bases map to TRBD1. The CDR3 is 15 amino acids. Germline values: CDR1 SEHNR, CDR2 FQNEAQ (reference sequence). Trimming at V came to 5 bases and at J to 2 bases, leaving 6 bases not matched to a gene. In DNA, the CDR3 is TGTGCCAGCAGCCCCACCGGGACAGGGGCCTACGAGCAGTACGTC. Protein: CASSPTGTGAYEQYV.

This chain links TRBV4-1 with TRBJ1-6; D gene unclear. V was pared by 6 bases and J by 7 bases, with 19 bases between. Germline V gene data show CDR1 as MGHRA and CDR2 as YSYEKL. The CDR3 loop spans 16 amino acids. In DNA form, the CDR3 reads TGCGCCAGCAGTCTAACACGGACTGTCGGGAATTCACCCCTCCACTTT. Translating gives CASSLTRTVGNSPLHF.

The rearrangement uses TRBV30 and TRBJ2-3; D is ambiguous. CDR1 is GTSNPN, CDR2 SVGIG, per germline (reference sequence). The CDR3 contains 13 residues. V lost 3 bases and J lost 6, with 13 bases in between. CDR3 amino acids: CAWRGPPGDTQYF. In DNA form, the CDR3 reads TGTGCCTGGAGGGGTCCCCCCGGGGATACGCAGTATTTT.

The chain combines TRBV7-2 with TRBJ1-3, with no clear D. Germline-derived CDR1 and CDR2 are SGHTA and FQGNSA. Trimming left V 8 bases short and J 2 bases short, with 13 bases between. This CDR3 region has 14 residues. Here the CDR3 DNA reads TGTGCCAGCCGTCCAATAGCTGCTGGAAACACCATATATTTT. Translation gives CASRPIAAGNTIYF.